The 8 T cell receptor beta chains presented below share a single source sample, sequenced in a study of T-cell reconstitution after alpha-beta-depleted transplantation in children. Unique molecular identifiers were used in preparing the TCRbeta library. TCRdb processed the PCR reads anew with MiXCR; each CDR3 protein has one entry. This sample carries about 500,000 distinct CDR3 sequences, 32% of them seen once, and the ten largest clones take roughly 2.5%. Material: PBMCs from the stem cell graft donor, obtained from the stem cell graft. The receptors were sampled from a human donor who donated a stem cell graft to a child with aplastic anemia.

The V and J genes are TRBV30 and TRBJ2-1, with D maybe TRBD2 (6 bases). Trimming took 0 bases from V and 15 from J, leaving 15 bases between them. The CDR3 extends over 12 amino acids. From germline, CDR1 is GTSNPN and CDR2 SVGIG (reference sequence). The CDR3 sequence is CAWSVHEGGRFF. Written as DNA, the CDR3 is TGTGCCTGGAGTGTACATGAGGGAGGTCGGTTCTTC.

The chain links TRBV12-3 or TRBV12-4 to TRBJ1-1; D is unclear. The CDR3 contains 15 residues. Trimming pared 9 bases from V and 6 bases from J, leaving 23 bases between. In DNA form, the CDR3 reads TGTGCCAGTTTAAAGGTTGAGAGGGAGGCTCCTGAAGCTTTCTTT. This codes for CASLKVEREAPEAFF.

This clonotype was picked up a small number of times. The genes are TRBV6-1 and TRBJ2-1, with TRBD2 matching over 9 bases. The V and J ends lost 0 bases and 6 bases, in that order; junction bases with no gene match: 12. Germline CDR1 is MNHNS and CDR2 is SASEGT. The CDR3 contains 18 residues. CDR3 DNA: TGTGCCAGCAGTGAAGCGCTTCTAAATGGCGGGAGGGTCAATGAGCAGTTCTTC. Protein: CASSEALLNGGRVNEQFF.

This clonotype was seen only a few times. J is TRBJ2-7 and V is TRBV10-2; D remains unclear. CDR3 size: 16 residues. Trimming pared 0 bases from V and 2 bases from J, leaving 14 bases between. Per the germline V gene, CDR1 is WSHSY and CDR2 is SAAADI. The CDR3 loop reads CASSESYGVHPYEQYF. CDR3 in DNA: TGCGCCAGCAGTGAGTCGTACGGAGTGCATCCCTACGAGCAGTACTTC.

This clonotype has only a few counts. The rearrangement uses TRBV4-3 and TRBJ2-3; 7 bases match TRBD2. The CDR3 runs to 18 residues. The germline CDR1 and CDR2 sequences are LGHNA and YSLEER. Trimming removed 1 base from V and 4 bases from J; junction bases left unmatched: 14. CDR3 residues: CASSQGRGFTGVADTQYF. The DNA for the CDR3 is TGCGCCAGCAGCCAAGGGCGGGGGTTTACGGGAGTGGCAGATACGCAGTATTTT.

The V call is TRBV12-3 or TRBV12-4, the J call TRBJ1-5; D gene ambiguous. V lost 5 bases to trimming and J lost 3 bases, with 8 bases between them. The CDR3 contains 13 residues. This CDR3 is CASSQRVNQPQHF. CDR3 in DNA: TGTGCCAGCAGTCAAAGGGTCAATCAGCCCCAGCATTTT.

CDR3 residues: CASSQDVAGASWQPQHF. The DNA for the CDR3 is TGTGCCAGCAGCCAAGATGTAGCGGGAGCATCGTGGCAGCCCCAGCATTTT. The V gene is TRBV4-2, the J gene TRBJ1-5, with D hard to call. The V end lost 0 bases, the J end lost 7 bases, and 19 bases lay between the germline ends. The CDR3 spans 17 residues. Germline loops: CDR1 LGHNA, CDR2 YNFKEQ.

This clonotype has only a few counts. The CDR3 reads CASSRRIGDTEAFF. CDR3 DNA sequence: TGCGCCAGCAGTCGACGGATTGGGGACACTGAAGCTTTCTTT. The rearrangement uses TRBV10-1 and TRBJ1-1; no clear D. This CDR3 contains 14 residues. Trimming left V 5 bases short and J 3 bases short, with 13 bases between. Germline CDR1 and CDR2: WNHNN and SYGVQD (reference sequence).